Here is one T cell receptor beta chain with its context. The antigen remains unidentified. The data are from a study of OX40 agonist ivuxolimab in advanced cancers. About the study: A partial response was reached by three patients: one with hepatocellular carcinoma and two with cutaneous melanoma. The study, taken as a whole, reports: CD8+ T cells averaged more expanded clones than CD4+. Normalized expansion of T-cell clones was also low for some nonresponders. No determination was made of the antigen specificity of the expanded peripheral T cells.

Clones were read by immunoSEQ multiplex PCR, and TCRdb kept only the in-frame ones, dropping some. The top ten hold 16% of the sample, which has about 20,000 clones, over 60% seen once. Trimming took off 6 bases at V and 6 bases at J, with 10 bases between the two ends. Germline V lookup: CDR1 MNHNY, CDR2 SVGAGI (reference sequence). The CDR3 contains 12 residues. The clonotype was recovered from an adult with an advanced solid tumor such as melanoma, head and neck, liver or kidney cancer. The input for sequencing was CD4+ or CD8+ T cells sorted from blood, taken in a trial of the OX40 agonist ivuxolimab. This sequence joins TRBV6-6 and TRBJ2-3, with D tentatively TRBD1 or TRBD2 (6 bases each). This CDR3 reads CASRGGSDTQYF. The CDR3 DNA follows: TGTGCCAGCAGGGGGGGCTCGGATACGCAGTATTTT.